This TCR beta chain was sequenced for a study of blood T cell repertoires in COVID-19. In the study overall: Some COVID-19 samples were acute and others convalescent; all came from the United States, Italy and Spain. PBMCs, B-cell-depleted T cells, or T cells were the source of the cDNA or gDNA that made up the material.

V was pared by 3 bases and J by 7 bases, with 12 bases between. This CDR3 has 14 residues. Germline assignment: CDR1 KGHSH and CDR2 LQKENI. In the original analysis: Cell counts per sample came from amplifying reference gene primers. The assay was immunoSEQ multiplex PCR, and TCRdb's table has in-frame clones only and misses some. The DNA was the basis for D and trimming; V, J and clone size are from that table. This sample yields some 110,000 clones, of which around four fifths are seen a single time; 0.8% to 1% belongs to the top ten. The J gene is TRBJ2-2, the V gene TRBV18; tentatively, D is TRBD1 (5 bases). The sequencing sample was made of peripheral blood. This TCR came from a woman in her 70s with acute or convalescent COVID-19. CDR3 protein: CASSPAGLGGELFF. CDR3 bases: TGTGCCAGCTCACCTGCAGGGCTCGGCGGGGAGCTGTTTTTT.